This T cell receptor beta chain was identified in a study of blood T cell repertoires in COVID-19. Background on the study: COVID-19 samples from acute and convalescent phases originated in the United States, Italy and Spain. T cells, B-cell-depleted T cells, or PBMCs supplied cDNA or gDNA.

V lost 3 bases and J lost 0, with 11 bases in between. Germline V gene lookup returns CDR1 LGHNA and CDR2 YNFKEQ. This CDR3 has 16 residues. Two negative PCRs, clearance, or symptom resolution had been documented for recovered Cohort 3 donors. Under the authors' procedure: How many nucleated cells were present was estimated from reference gene primer amplification. Produced via immunoSEQ multiplex PCR; TCRdb's table is partial and in-frame only. Clonal size and the V and J genes are those of that table, whereas D and trimming came from the DNA. The sample records approximately 290,000 clones, roughly 88% being singletons.

The sequence was obtained from a woman younger than 45 who had recovered from COVID-19. This chain links TRBV4-2 with TRBJ1-4, with unresolved D. Sequenced input: PBMCs or T cells enriched from blood (not recorded which). In nucleotides, the CDR3 is TGTGCCAGCAGCCAGGTAGCGGCAACAACTAATGAAAAACTGTTTTTT. This sequence encodes CASSQVAATTNEKLFF.